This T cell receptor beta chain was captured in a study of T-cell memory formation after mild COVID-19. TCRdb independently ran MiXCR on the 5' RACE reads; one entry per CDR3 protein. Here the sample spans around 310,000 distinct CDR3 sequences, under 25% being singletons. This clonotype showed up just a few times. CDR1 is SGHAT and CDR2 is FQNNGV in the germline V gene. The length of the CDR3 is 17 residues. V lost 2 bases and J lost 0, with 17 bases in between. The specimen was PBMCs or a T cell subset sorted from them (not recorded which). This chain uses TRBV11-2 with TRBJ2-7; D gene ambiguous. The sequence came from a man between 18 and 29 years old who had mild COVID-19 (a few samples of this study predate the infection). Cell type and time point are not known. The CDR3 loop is CASSLYALDAFSYEQYF. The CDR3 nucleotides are TGTGCCAGCAGCTTATATGCCTTAGATGCTTTCTCCTACGAGCAGTACTTC.